Listed here are 22 T cell receptor beta chains from one sample, sequenced in a study of regulatory T cells in long-lasting Graves disease. Sample time point: newly diagnosed GD, antithyroid drugs for less than 3 months. The TCR library was prepared using RNA isolated from PBMCs. Sequencing libraries for TCR beta were prepared with iRepertoire HTBI primers and Arm-PCR of CDR3 regions. MiXCR, applied by TCRdb to the multiplex PCR reads, yields one record per CDR3 protein. The sample includes 600,000 to 650,000 distinct CDR3 sequences, about 16% of them seen just once. This sample also appeared in a second study, on T cells in Graves' hyperthyroidism and ophthalmopathy.

Material: peripheral blood mononuclear cells (PBMCs), obtained at new diagnosis, from a patient treated with antithyroid drugs. The receptors were gathered from a woman aged 30 to 39 with Graves disease.

This clonotype has just a few counts. V and J are TRBV7-9 and TRBJ1-1; 11 bases agree with TRBD1. This CDR3 has 18 amino acids. J was trimmed by 1 base and V by 4 bases; bases with no gene match: 11. Germline V gene data show CDR1 as SEHNR and CDR2 as FQNEAQ (reference sequence). The CDR3 is CASSSMRTGGSGNTEAFF. CDR3 DNA sequence: TGTGCCAGCAGCTCGATGCGGACAGGGGGCTCTGGGAACACTGAAGCTTTCTTT.

Ten or more counts support this clonotype. The chain is built from TRBV6-5 and TRBJ1-3, with 9 bases matching TRBD1. The CDR3 contains 20 residues. CDR1 MNHEY and CDR2 SVGAGI come from the germline V gene. The trim removed 4 bases at V and 1 base at J, leaving 17 bases unmatched. The CDR3 DNA reads as TGTGCCAGCAGTTCCGACTTCCGGGACAGGGTCGCAGTTTCTGGAAACACCATATATTTT. Translation: CASSSDFRDRVAVSGNTIYF.

There are many counts of this clonotype. The chain recombines TRBV7-2 with TRBJ1-4; TRBD1 matches at 9 bases. Per the germline V gene, CDR1 is SGHTA and CDR2 is FQGNSA. Trimming at V came to 2 bases and at J to 7 bases, leaving 14 bases not matched to a gene. CDR3 length equals 18 residues. Written as DNA, the CDR3 is TGTGCCAGCAGCTTAACGGGACAGGGCAGGTGGGGTTTTGAAAAACTGTTTTTT. It encodes CASSLTGQGRWGFEKLFF.

Ten or more counts support this clonotype. This chain joins TRBV5-1 and TRBJ2-7, with 10 bases that match TRBD2. Germline CDR1 is SGHRS and CDR2 is YFSETQ. V was clipped by 4 bases and J by 3 bases; unmatched bases: 7. The CDR3 length is 15 residues. The CDR3 DNA follows: TGCGCCAGCAGCAGGGGCGGGACTAGCGACTACGAGCAGTACTTC. Encoded protein: CASSRGGTSDYEQYF.

The gene calls are TRBV29-1 and TRBJ2-7, with D perhaps matching TRBD1 (6 bases). V was cut by 7 bases and J by 5 bases, with 27 bases left in between. Germline lookup yields CDR1 SQVTM and CDR2 ANQGSEA. The CDR3 spans 16 residues. DNA for the CDR3: TGCAGCGCACAACAGGGCGTCGGTTTTCTTTCGGACGAGCAGTACTTC. Its translation is CSAQQGVGFLSDEQYF.

The sample holds a few counts of this clonotype. The chain employs TRBV20-1 and TRBJ2-2; D gene ambiguous. This CDR3 region has 14 residues. Germline V gene data show CDR1 as DFQATT and CDR2 as SNEGSKA (reference sequence). The ends were cut back, 0 bases at V and 6 bases at J, with 11 bases in the middle. The CDR3 region has the DNA TGCAGTGCTAGAGATTCGGTGGGCGCCGGGGAGCTGTTTTTT. Translation: CSARDSVGAGELFF.

This rearrangement joins TRBV19 to TRBJ2-7; D not resolved. Germline CDR1 is LNHDA and CDR2 is SQIVND (reference sequence). This CDR3 is built from 13 residues. Trimming removed 3 bases at V and 2 bases at J, with 8 bases between. CDR3 region: CASSIQQTYEQYF. The CDR3, as DNA: TGTGCCAGTAGTATTCAACAGACCTACGAGCAGTACTTC.

The V gene is TRBV27, the J gene TRBJ2-5, with D unclear. The germline V and J ends were trimmed by 6 bases and 1 base, with 9 bases remaining between them. The CDR3 sequence is 13 residues long. Germline lookup yields CDR1 MNHEY and CDR2 SMNVEV (reference sequence). CDR3 in DNA: TGTGCCAGCAGGTCCGTAACCCAAGAGACCCAGTACTTC. Translating gives CASRSVTQETQYF.

CDR3 amino acids: CSVVTGSGLRAQYF. The CDR3, as DNA: TGCAGCGTTGTTACAGGGTCGGGGCTAAGGGCCCAGTACTTC. The chain has TRBV29-1 and TRBJ2-5; D might be TRBD1 (6 bases). V lost 4 bases, J lost 9 bases, and 21 bases lay in between. The CDR3 runs to 14 residues. Germline-derived CDR1 and CDR2 are SQVTM and ANQGSEA.

This clonotype has ten or more counts. The chain employs TRBV28 and TRBJ1-2, with 7 bases matching TRBD1. In germline, CDR1 is MDHEN, CDR2 SYDVKM. CDR3 length: 14 amino acids. V shed 6 bases and J 3 bases; nucleotides not matched to a gene: 7. Written as DNA, the CDR3 is TGTGCCAGCAGACCTACAGGGGTGTACTATGGCTACACCTTC. It codes for CASRPTGVYYGYTF.

This clonotype was observed many times. V is TRBV7-8 and J is TRBJ1-1; no firm D call. Germline CDR1 SGHVS, CDR2 FQNEAQ. Trimming pared 7 bases from V and 5 bases from J, leaving 11 bases between. The CDR3 runs to 12 residues. CDR3 DNA sequence: TGTGCCAGCACCCTCCAAGGGACTGAAGCTTTCTTT. Translation gives CASTLQGTEAFF.

This clonotype was counted only a few times. This chain connects TRBV5-5 to TRBJ1-6; D call uncertain. Germline assignment: CDR1 SGHKS and CDR2 YYEKEE (reference sequence). The CDR3 is made up of 15 amino acids. Trimming pared 0 bases from V and 10 bases from J, leaving 14 bases between. In DNA form, the CDR3 reads TGTGCCAGCAGCTTGGCCGGATACCTTAGGTCACCCCTCCACTTT. Amino acids: CASSLAGYLRSPLHF.

This clonotype came up a few times. The chain carries TRBV10-2 and TRBJ1-5; 7 bases match TRBD1. The junction had 8 bases not matched to a gene; V was cut back by 8 bases and J by 7 bases. This CDR3 contains 13 residues. Germline CDR1 WSHSY, CDR2 SAAADI. CDR3 sequence: CASQGQSGQPQHF. CDR3 coding DNA: TGCGCCAGCCAGGGACAGTCTGGCCAGCCCCAGCATTTT.

This clonotype was picked up many times. The genes are TRBV12-3 or TRBV12-4 and TRBJ2-2, with 13 bases fitting TRBD2. The length of the CDR3 is 19 residues. With V trimmed by 2 bases and J by 5 bases, 11 bases remained unmatched. The CDR3 DNA reads TGTGCCAGCAGTTTATGGACTAGCGGGAGAGGATTGGGGACCGGGGAGCTGTTTTTT. Protein: CASSLWTSGRGLGTGELFF.

Ten or more counts support this clonotype. The chain joins TRBV24-1 to TRBJ2-5; 9 positions agree with TRBD1. The V gene's germline CDR1 is KGHDR and CDR2 SFDVKD. After removal of 4 bases from V and 4 bases from J, the junction contained 6 bases not matched to a gene. This CDR3 is built from 15 residues. The CDR3 bases are TGTGCCACCAGTGACCGGACAGGGGCTGGAGAGACCCAGTACTTC. Its protein is CATSDRTGAGETQYF.

This clonotype has just one count. A much larger clone lies a single base off, so this may be a read error. V and J are TRBV27 and TRBJ2-4, with D unresolved. The V end was cut by 10 bases, the J end by 1 base, with 14 bases between. CDR1 is MNHEY and CDR2 is SMNVEV in the germline V gene (reference sequence). This CDR3 region has 14 residues. CDR3 amino acids: CANRRPDAKNIQYF. For the CDR3, the DNA is TGTGCCAACCGCAGGCCGGATGCCAAAAACATTCAGTACTTC.

The chain combines TRBV6-2 or TRBV6-3 with TRBJ2-6; D gene unclear. Trimming removed 5 bases from V and 0 bases from J, with 8 bases in between. The CDR3 runs to 15 residues. Germline V gene sequence: CDR1 MNHEY, CDR2 SVGEGT. The CDR3 bases are TGTGCCAGCAGTGGATGGGGCTCTGGGGCCAACGTCCTGACTTTC. Amino acid sequence: CASSGWGSGANVLTF.

In this sample, this clonotype turned up many times. The V call is TRBV6-1, the J call TRBJ2-5; D possibly uses TRBD1 or TRBD2 (5 bases each). The CDR3 covers 15 residues. The V end lost 6 bases, the J end lost 4 bases, and 18 bases lay between the germline ends. Germline assignment: CDR1 MNHNS and CDR2 SASEGT. CDR3 sequence: CASRKGPPKGETQYF. The CDR3 nucleotides are TGTGCCAGCAGAAAGGGACCACCGAAAGGAGAGACCCAGTACTTC.

On this clonotype: A junction end diverges from the germline sequence, so it may reflect a read error. V is TRBV6-1 and J is TRBJ2-3; 7 nucleotides line up with TRBD2. Germline assignment: CDR1 MNHNS and CDR2 SASEGT. The CDR3 is 12 residues long. In DNA, the CDR3 is TGCACCGTCGGCGGGAGACCAGATGCGCAGTATTTT. It specifies CTVGGRPDAQYF.

Concerning this clonotype: At one end, the junction sequence differs from germline, possibly due to a read error. V usage is TRBV10-3 and J usage is TRBJ2-7; 11 nucleotides line up with TRBD2. This CDR3 is built from 22 residues. Germline CDR1 is ENHRY and CDR2 is SYGVKD. In DNA form, the CDR3 reads TGTGCCATCAGTGACCAAGGGGGGGGTACTAGCGGGAGAACTGTGGGGACCTACGAGCTGTACTTC. It is translated as CAISDQGGGTSGRTVGTYELYF.

In its sample, this clonotype was seen a few times. The chain has TRBV4-1 and TRBJ2-1; a possible D gene is TRBD1 (6 bases). The V end was cut by 3 bases, the J end by 7 bases, with 19 bases between. The CDR3 covers 16 residues. The germline V gene encodes CDR1 MGHRA and CDR2 YSYEKL. As DNA, the CDR3 is TGCGCCAGCAGCCACGTTGACAGGCTAACGACGAATGAGCAGTTCTTC. It codes for CASSHVDRLTTNEQFF.

This clonotype was observed a handful of times. V usage is TRBV20-1 and J usage is TRBJ2-7; D is ambiguous. V was clipped by 3 bases and J by 4 bases, with 13 bases between them. The germline V gene encodes CDR1 DFQATT and CDR2 SNEGSKA (reference sequence). This CDR3 is 13 amino acids long. The CDR3 loop reads CSASSHTDYEQYF. In nucleotides, the CDR3 is TGCAGTGCTAGCAGTCACACTGATTACGAGCAGTACTTC.